The T cell receptor beta chain under discussion was sequenced for a study of OX40 agonist ivuxolimab in advanced cancers. Study summary: The patients received ivuxolimab by intravenous route every 2 weeks at 0.01 to 10 mg/kg. Past anti-PD-1, anti-PD-L1 or anti-CTLA-4 therapy was accepted, and 40% had received some. Findings of the study overall: Low normalized T-cell clonal expansion also characterized some of the nonresponders.

Sequencing was performed with immunoSEQ multiplex PCR; in TCRdb, only in-frame clones are kept and a portion is missing. Among 70,000 to 80,000 clones listed, just under 95% were seen once. The V segment lost 4 bases and the J segment 3 bases; nucleotides outside the gene matches: 4. The CDR3 contains 15 residues. CDR1 and CDR2 from the germline V gene are MGHRA and YSYEKL. Concerning this clone: Its target is not known.

This sample comprised CD4+ or CD8+ T cells sorted from blood, obtained in a trial of the OX40 agonist ivuxolimab. J is TRBJ1-2 and V is TRBV4-1, with 11 bases that match TRBD1. The receptor's source is an adult with an advanced solid tumor such as melanoma, head and neck, liver or kidney cancer. CDR3 region: CASSPRDRGDYGYTF. CDR3 in DNA: TGCGCCAGCAGCCCCCGGGACAGGGGGGACTATGGCTACACCTTC.